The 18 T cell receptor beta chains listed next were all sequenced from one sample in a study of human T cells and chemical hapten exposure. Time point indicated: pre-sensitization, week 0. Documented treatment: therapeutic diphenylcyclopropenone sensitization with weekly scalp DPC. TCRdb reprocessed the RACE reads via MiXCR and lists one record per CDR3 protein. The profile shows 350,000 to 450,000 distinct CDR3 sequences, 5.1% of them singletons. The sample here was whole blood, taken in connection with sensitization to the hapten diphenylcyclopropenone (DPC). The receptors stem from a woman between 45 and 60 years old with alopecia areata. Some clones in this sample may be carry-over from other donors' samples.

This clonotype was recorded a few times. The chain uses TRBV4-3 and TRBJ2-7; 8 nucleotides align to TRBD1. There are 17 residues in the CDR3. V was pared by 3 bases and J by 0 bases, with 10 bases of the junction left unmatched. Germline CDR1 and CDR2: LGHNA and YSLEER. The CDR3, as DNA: TGCGCCAGCAGCCAGGCTGCACCGGGACAGGCCTCCTACGAGCAGTACTTC. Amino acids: CASSQAAPGQASYEQYF.

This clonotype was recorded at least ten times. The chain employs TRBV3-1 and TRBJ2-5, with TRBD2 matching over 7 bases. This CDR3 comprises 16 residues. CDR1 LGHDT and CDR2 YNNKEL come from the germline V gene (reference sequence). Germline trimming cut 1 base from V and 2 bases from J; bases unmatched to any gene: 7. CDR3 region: CASSQVSGGIQETQYF. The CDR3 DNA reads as TGTGCCAGCAGCCAAGTGTCCGGGGGGATACAAGAGACCCAGTACTTC.

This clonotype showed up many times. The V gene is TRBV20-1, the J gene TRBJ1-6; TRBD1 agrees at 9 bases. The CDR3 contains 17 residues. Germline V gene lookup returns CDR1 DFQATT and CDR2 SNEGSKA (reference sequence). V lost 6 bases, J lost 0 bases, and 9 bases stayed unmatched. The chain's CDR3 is CSAWGQGDSSYNSPLHF. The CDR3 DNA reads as TGCAGTGCGTGGGGACAGGGCGATAGCTCCTATAATTCACCCCTCCACTTT.

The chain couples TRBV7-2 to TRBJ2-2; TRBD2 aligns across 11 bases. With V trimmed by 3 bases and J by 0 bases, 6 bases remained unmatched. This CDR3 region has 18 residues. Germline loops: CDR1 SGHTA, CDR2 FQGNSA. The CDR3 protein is CASSFVSGRGSNTGELFF. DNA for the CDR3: TGTGCCAGCAGCTTCGTTAGCGGGAGGGGATCGAACACCGGGGAGCTGTTTTTT.

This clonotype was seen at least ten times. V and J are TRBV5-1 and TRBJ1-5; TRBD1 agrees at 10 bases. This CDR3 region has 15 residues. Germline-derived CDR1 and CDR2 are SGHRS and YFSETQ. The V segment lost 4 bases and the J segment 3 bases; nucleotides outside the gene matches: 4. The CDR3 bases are TGCGCCAGCAGCGCGGGACAGGGGCTCAATCAGCCCCAGCATTTT. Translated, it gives CASSAGQGLNQPQHF.

CDR3 sequence (DNA): TGTGCCATCTTAGCTCCAAATGACAGGGACCGCTACGAGCAGTACTTC. This codes for CAILAPNDRDRYEQYF. V and J are TRBV2 and TRBJ2-7; the match to TRBD1 covers 7 bases. CDR1 SNHLY and CDR2 FYNNEI come from the germline V gene. V shed 10 bases and J 3 bases; nucleotides not matched to a gene: 18. The CDR3 sequence is 16 residues long.

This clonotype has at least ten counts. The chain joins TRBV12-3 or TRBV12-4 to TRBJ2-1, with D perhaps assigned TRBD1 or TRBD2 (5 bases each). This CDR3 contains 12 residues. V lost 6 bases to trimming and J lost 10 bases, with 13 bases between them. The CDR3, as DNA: TGTGCCAGCAGGAGGGGACCGGGGGAGCAGTTCTTC. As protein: CASRRGPGEQFF.

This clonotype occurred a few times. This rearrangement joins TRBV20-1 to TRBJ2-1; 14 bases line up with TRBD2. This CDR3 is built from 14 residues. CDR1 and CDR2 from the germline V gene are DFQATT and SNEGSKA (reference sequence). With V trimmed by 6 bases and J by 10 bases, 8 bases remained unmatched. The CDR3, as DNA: TGCAGTGCCCACGGGACTAGCGGGAGCGAGGAGCAGTTCTTC. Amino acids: CSAHGTSGSEEQFF.

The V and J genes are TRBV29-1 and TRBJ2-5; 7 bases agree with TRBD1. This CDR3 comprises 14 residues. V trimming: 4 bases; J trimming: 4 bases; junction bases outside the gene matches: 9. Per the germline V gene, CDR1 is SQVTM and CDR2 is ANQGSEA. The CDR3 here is CSVVYRGQGETQYF. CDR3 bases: TGCAGCGTTGTCTACAGGGGACAAGGAGAGACCCAGTACTTC.

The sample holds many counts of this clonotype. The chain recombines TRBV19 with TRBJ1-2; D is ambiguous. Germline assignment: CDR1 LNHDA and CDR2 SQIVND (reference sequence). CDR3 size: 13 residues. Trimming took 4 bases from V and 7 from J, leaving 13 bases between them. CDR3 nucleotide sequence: TGTGCCAGTAGTACAGTAATCAGAGGTGGCTACACCTTC. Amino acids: CASSTVIRGGYTF.

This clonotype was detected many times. DNA of the CDR3: TGTGCCAGTAGTATAAGAGGGCAGACCGGGGAGCTGTTTTTT. Its translation is CASSIRGQTGELFF. The J gene is TRBJ2-2, the V gene TRBV19, with D perhaps TRBD2 (5 bases). Germline-derived CDR1 and CDR2 are LNHDA and SQIVND (reference sequence). There are 14 residues in the CDR3. V dropped 2 bases and J dropped 5 bases, with 9 bases sitting between them.

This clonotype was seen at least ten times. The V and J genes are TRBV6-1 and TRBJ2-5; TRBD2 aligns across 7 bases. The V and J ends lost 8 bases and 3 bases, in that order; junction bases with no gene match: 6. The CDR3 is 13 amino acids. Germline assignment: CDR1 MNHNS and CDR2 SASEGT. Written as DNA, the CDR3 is TGTGCCAGCTCTCTAGCGGTAGAAGAGACCCAGTACTTC. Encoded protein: CASSLAVEETQYF.

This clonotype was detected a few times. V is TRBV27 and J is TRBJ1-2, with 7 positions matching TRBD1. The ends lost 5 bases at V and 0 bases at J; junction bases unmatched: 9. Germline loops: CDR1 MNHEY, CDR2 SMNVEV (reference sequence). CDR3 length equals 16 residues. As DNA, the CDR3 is TGTGCCAGCAGTCCCTCTGAGGGGGCAACTAACTATGGCTACACCTTC. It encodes CASSPSEGATNYGYTF.

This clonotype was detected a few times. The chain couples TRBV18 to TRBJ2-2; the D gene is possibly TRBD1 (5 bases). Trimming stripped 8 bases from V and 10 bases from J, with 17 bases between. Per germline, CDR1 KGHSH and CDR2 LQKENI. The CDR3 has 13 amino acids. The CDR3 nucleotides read TGTGCCAGCGCATCGTGGGGCGGCGTGGAGCTGTTTTTT. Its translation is CASASWGGVELFF.

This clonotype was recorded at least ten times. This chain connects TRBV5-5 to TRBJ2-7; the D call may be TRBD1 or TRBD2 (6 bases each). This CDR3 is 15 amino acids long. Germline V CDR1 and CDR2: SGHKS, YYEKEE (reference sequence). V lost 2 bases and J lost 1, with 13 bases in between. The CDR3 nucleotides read TGTGCCAGCAGCTTCGAAGGGGGGTGGTCCTACGAGCAGTACTTC. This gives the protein CASSFEGGWSYEQYF.

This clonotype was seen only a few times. The CDR3 spells CASSLAAEGTEAFF. CDR3 nucleotide sequence: TGCGCCAGCAGCTTGGCCGCTGAAGGCACTGAAGCTTTCTTT. The chain employs TRBV5-1 and TRBJ1-1; D unclear. Germline V gives CDR1 SGHRS, CDR2 YFSETQ. Trimming took off 0 bases at V and 4 bases at J, with 10 bases between the two ends. The CDR3 totals 14 residues.

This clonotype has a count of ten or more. The DNA of the CDR3 is TGCGCCAGCAGTGAGCTACCGCGTCAAGGCGAGCAGTACTTC. Its translation: CASSELPRQGEQYF. The V and J genes are TRBV10-1 and TRBJ2-7; D gene uncertain. CDR3 length equals 14 residues. The germline V gene has CDR1 WNHNN and CDR2 SYGVQD (reference sequence). The V gene lost 2 bases and the J gene lost 6 bases, with 14 bases spanning the gap.

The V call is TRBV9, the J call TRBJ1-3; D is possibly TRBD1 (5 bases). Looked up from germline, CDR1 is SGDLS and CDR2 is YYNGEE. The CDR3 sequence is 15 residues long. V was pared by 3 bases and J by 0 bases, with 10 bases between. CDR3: CASSETVSSGNTIYF. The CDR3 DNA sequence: TGTGCCAGCAGCGAGACAGTGAGCTCTGGAAACACCATATATTTT.